Below, 28 T cell receptor beta chains from the same sample are listed, as sequenced in a study of cytomegalovirus exposure and HLA in healthy donors. 13 Jbeta primers and 60 Vbeta primers were used for the PCR. Clones were sequenced by immunoSEQ multiplex PCR, and TCRdb holds only the in-frame ones, with some missing. The sample records around 54,000 clones, about three quarters being singletons. Material for sequencing was PBMCs. These receptors were collected from a man between 25 and 39 years old in good health and CMV-seropositive.

The chain joins TRBV5-4 to TRBJ1-6; 11 bases are shared with TRBD1. Germline CDR1 and CDR2: SGHNT and YYREEE (reference sequence). The CDR3 runs to 16 residues. V shed 1 base, J shed 10 bases, and the junction held 7 bases outside the gene matches. Here the CDR3 reads CASSLRGQGVRSPLHF. In DNA form, the CDR3 reads TGTGCCAGCAGCTTGCGGGGACAGGGGGTTAGATCACCCCTCCACTTT.

This clone was seen just once. The rearrangement links TRBV7-8 to TRBJ2-7, with 8 positions matching TRBD2. Germline CDR1 is SGHVS and CDR2 is FQNEAQ. J lost 6 bases, V lost 3 bases, and 7 bases had no gene match. The CDR3 has 14 amino acids. The CDR3 spells CASSFSGGLREQYF. The CDR3 nucleotides read TGTGCCAGCAGCTTTTCGGGGGGGCTGCGCGAGCAGTACTTC.

Only one count was recorded for this clone. J is TRBJ1-2 and V is TRBV18; no clear D gene. The CDR3 sequence is 13 residues long. Germline CDR1 KGHSH, CDR2 LQKENI. The V and J ends lost 2 bases and 6 bases respectively, with 10 bases between them. The CDR3 is CASSPRRGDGYTF. CDR3 sequence (DNA): TGTGCCAGCTCACCAAGGCGGGGAGATGGCTACACCTTC.

The rearrangement links TRBV11-1 to TRBJ1-1, with D uncertain. V lost 0 bases and J lost 0, with 11 bases in between. This CDR3 comprises 16 residues. CDR1 and CDR2 (germline): SGHAT, FQDESV (reference sequence). DNA for the CDR3: TGTGCCAGCAGCTTAGCCCCCCCGGCGGTGAACACTGAAGCTTTCTTT. It specifies CASSLAPPAVNTEAFF.

This clone was counted a few times. V usage is TRBV19 and J usage is TRBJ1-1; tentatively, D is TRBD1 (5 bases). Germline V gene sequence: CDR1 LNHDA, CDR2 SQIVND (reference sequence). Trimming removed 7 bases at V and 3 bases at J, with 15 bases between. This CDR3 has 14 residues. The CDR3 DNA is TGTGCCAGTAAGACAGACCGTTGGGACACTGAAGCTTTCTTT. Its protein product is CASKTDRWDTEAFF. Variable domain in full (rest from reference TRBV19 and TRBJ1-1): DGGITQSPKYLFRKEGQNVTLSCEQNLNHDAMYWYRQDPGQGLRLIYYSQIVNDFQKGDIAEGYSVSREKKESFPLTVTSAQKNPTAFYLCASKTDRWDTEAFFGQGTRLTVV.

V is TRBV9 and J is TRBJ1-5, with 7 bases that match TRBD1. This CDR3 comprises 15 residues. Germline V gives CDR1 SGDLS, CDR2 YYNGEE. V trimming: 0 bases; J trimming: 7 bases; junction bases outside the gene matches: 7. The CDR3 spells CASSVVGGQVQPQHF. CDR3 coding DNA: TGTGCCAGCAGCGTAGTAGGGGGCCAAGTACAGCCCCAGCATTTT.

CDR3 in amino acids: CASSPGLAGVYNEQFF. The CDR3 region has the DNA TGTGCCAGCAGTCCGGGACTAGCGGGCGTATACAATGAGCAGTTCTTC. The chain joins TRBV27 to TRBJ2-1, with 12 nucleotides matching TRBD2. The CDR3 is 16 residues long. Germline loops: CDR1 MNHEY, CDR2 SMNVEV (reference sequence). V was clipped by 5 bases and J by 4 bases; unmatched bases: 6.

The J gene is TRBJ2-5, the V gene TRBV9, with D possibly being TRBD1 (6 bases). The better agreement between TRBJ2-7 and the DNA end casts doubt on the J call. From germline, CDR1 is SGDLS and CDR2 YYNGEE. The CDR3 loop spans 14 amino acids. The DNA of the CDR3 is TGTGCCAGCAGCACCCGACAGGAGTCCTACGAGCAGTACTTC. Protein product: CASSTRQESYEQYF.

The V gene is TRBV28, the J gene TRBJ2-7; TRBD1 agrees at 9 bases. CDR3 length: 15 residues. The germline CDR1 and CDR2 sequences are MDHEN and SYDVKM. After removal of 6 bases from V and 1 base from J, the junction contained 7 bases not matched to a gene. CDR3 bases: TGTGCCAGCAGCCTACGGACAGGGGTTTCCTACGAGCAGTACTTC. It encodes CASSLRTGVSYEQYF.

The chain employs TRBV4-1 and TRBJ2-2; D is possibly TRBD1 (5 bases). The germline V and J ends were trimmed by 0 bases and 4 bases, with 9 bases remaining between them. This CDR3 has 15 amino acids. The V gene's germline CDR1 is MGHRA and CDR2 YSYEKL. In DNA form, the CDR3 reads TGCGCCAGCAGCCAAGACAGGGCGGTCACCGGGGAGCTGTTTTTT. This gives the protein CASSQDRAVTGELFF.

This chain uses TRBV5-4 with TRBJ1-4; 7 nucleotides agree with TRBD1. After removal of 0 bases from V and 4 bases from J, the junction contained 9 bases not matched to a gene. Germline lookup yields CDR1 SGHNT and CDR2 YYREEE (reference sequence). This CDR3 contains 17 residues. The DNA of the CDR3 is TGTGCCAGCAGCTTGGGGGGACAGCGTAATATTAATGAAAAACTGTTTTTT. The encoded protein is CASSLGGQRNINEKLFF.

In its sample, this clone was seen once. This chain links TRBV10-1 with TRBJ2-5, with 10 bases that match TRBD1. CDR1 and CDR2 (germline): WNHNN, SYGVQD (reference sequence). The CDR3 consists of 16 residues. The V segment lost 0 bases and the J segment 4 bases; nucleotides outside the gene matches: 5. As DNA, the CDR3 is TGCGCCAGCAGTGAGTCGTTGACAGGGGGCGTAGAGACCCAGTACTTC. It codes for CASSESLTGGVETQYF.

The CDR3 sequence is CASSQWREQFF. As DNA, the CDR3 is TGTGCCAGCAGCCAGTGGCGGGAGCAGTTCTTC. The rearrangement joins TRBV14 to TRBJ2-1, with D hard to call. Between the trimmed V and J ends, which lost 3 bases and 10 bases, there was a span of 7 bases. The CDR3 totals 11 residues. Per germline, CDR1 SGHDN and CDR2 FVKESK.

The chain links TRBV11-2 to TRBJ1-6; 8 bases match TRBD1. Germline assignment: CDR1 SGHAT and CDR2 FQNNGV. V shed 4 bases, J shed 7 bases, and the junction held 9 bases outside the gene matches. The CDR3 length is 16 residues. The CDR3 loop is CASSSSGQVRNSPLHF. The DNA for the CDR3 is TGTGCCAGCAGCTCATCGGGACAGGTGCGAAATTCACCCCTCCACTTT. The whole variable domain, remainder taken from reference TRBV11-2 and TRBJ1-6, is EAGVAQSPRYKIIEKRQSVAFWCNPISGHATLYWYQQILGQGPKLLIQFQNNGVVDDSQLPKDRFSAERLKGVDSTLKIQPAKLEDSAVYLCASSSSGQVRNSPLHFGNGTRLTVT.

The chain couples TRBV28 to TRBJ1-6, with no clear D. V lost 7 bases and J 0 bases, leaving 10 bases between the germline ends. This CDR3 comprises 15 residues. The germline gives CDR1 MDHEN, CDR2 SYDVKM. CDR3 residues: CASNYRSSYNSPLHF. CDR3 coding DNA: TGTGCCAGCAATTATCGTAGCTCCTATAATTCACCCCTCCACTTT.

This chain links TRBV6-1 with TRBJ1-2, with 8 bases matching TRBD1. V gave up 2 bases and J gave up 8 bases; unmatched junction bases: 4. Germline V lookup: CDR1 MNHNS, CDR2 SASEGT. The CDR3 loop spans 13 amino acids. CDR3 residues: CASSEWTGPGYTF. The CDR3 nucleotides are TGTGCCAGCAGTGAATGGACAGGGCCCGGCTACACCTTC.

This clone was detected only a few times. This sequence joins TRBV28 and TRBJ1-3; 8 nucleotides match TRBD1. Germline CDR1 and CDR2: MDHEN and SYDVKM. The CDR3 is made up of 16 amino acids. V shed 7 bases, J shed 2 bases, and the junction held 10 bases outside the gene matches. The CDR3 sequence: CASTQSTGGTGNTIYF. The CDR3 nucleotides read TGTGCCAGCACCCAATCAACAGGGGGGACTGGAAACACCATATATTTT.

This sequence joins TRBV5-6 and TRBJ2-6; D possibly corresponds to TRBD2 (6 bases). The germline V gene has CDR1 SGHDT and CDR2 YYEEEE. The CDR3 is 17 residues long. V was pared by 6 bases and J by 3 bases, with 19 bases between. The DNA for the CDR3 is TGTGCCAGCACCTCGTCGGTGCTAGCGCATGGGGCCAACGTCCTGACTTTC. Encoded protein: CASTSSVLAHGANVLTF.

The chain couples TRBV9 to TRBJ2-5, with unresolved D. V lost 1 base and J 2 bases, leaving 15 bases between the germline ends. CDR3 length equals 16 residues. Germline lookup yields CDR1 SGDLS and CDR2 YYNGEE. CDR3 residues: CASSVLPGQQQETQYF. The DNA of the CDR3 is TGTGCCAGCAGCGTACTACCGGGTCAGCAACAAGAGACCCAGTACTTC.

The CDR3 reads CASSLRDTGTEAFF. In DNA form, the CDR3 reads TGCGCCAGCAGCCTCCGGGACACAGGCACTGAAGCTTTCTTT. The chain links TRBV5-1 to TRBJ1-1; tentative D call: TRBD1 (6 bases). V was cut by 4 bases and J by 4 bases, with 14 bases left in between. Germline V CDR1 and CDR2: SGHRS, YFSETQ. The CDR3 is 14 residues long.

The chain recombines TRBV29-1 with TRBJ1-2; 9 nucleotides match TRBD1. This CDR3 spans 15 amino acids. Losses at the gene ends were 0 bases for V and 3 bases for J; bases not matched to a gene: 5. Germline CDR1 SQVTM, CDR2 ANQGSEA. CDR3 amino acids: CSVEDRDRGDYGYTF. The CDR3 region has the DNA TGCAGCGTTGAAGATCGCGACAGGGGGGACTATGGCTACACCTTC.

The chain combines TRBV7-9 with TRBJ1-1; TRBD1 agrees at 9 bases. The V gene end was trimmed by 4 bases and the J gene end by 7 bases; junction bases not matched to a gene: 13. This CDR3 has 16 amino acids. Per germline, CDR1 SEHNR and CDR2 FQNEAQ (reference sequence). CDR3 nucleotides: TGTGCCAGCAGCTCCGGACAGGGGAATACACCTCTTGAAGCTTTCTTT. This translates into CASSSGQGNTPLEAFF.

The J gene is TRBJ2-1, the V gene TRBV28; possible D gene TRBD1, 5 bases. This CDR3 is 15 amino acids long. CDR1 is MDHEN, CDR2 SYDVKM, per germline. V was shortened by 3 bases and J by 7 bases, with 16 bases between the two germline ends. The DNA for the CDR3 is TGTGCCAGCAGTTTGAGCCAGGGTTGGGTAAATGAGCAGTTCTTC. Amino acid sequence: CASSLSQGWVNEQFF. Based on the CDR3 plus reference TRBV28 and TRBJ2-1, the full variable domain is DVKVTQSSRYLVKRTGEKVFLECVQDMDHENMFWYRQDPGLGLRLIYFSYDVKMKEKGDIPEGYSVSREKKERFSLILESASTNQTSMYLCASSLSQGWVNEQFFGPGTRLTVL.

This rearrangement joins TRBV5-1 to TRBJ2-7; TRBD2 agrees at 9 bases. Trimming cost V 3 bases and J 1 base; bases outside gene matches: 8. The CDR3 extends over 16 amino acids. The V gene's germline CDR1 is SGHRS and CDR2 YFSETQ. The CDR3 region has the DNA TGCGCCAGCAGCTGGGATGAGACTAGCGGTTCCTACGAGCAGTACTTC. This codes for CASSWDETSGSYEQYF.

This clone came up once. The rearrangement links TRBV28 to TRBJ2-3; D might be TRBD2 (6 bases). This CDR3 has 15 residues. With 3 bases removed from V and 1 base from J, the gap between germline ends came to 11 bases. Germline V CDR1 and CDR2: MDHEN, SYDVKM. In nucleotides, the CDR3 is TGTGCCAGCAGTTTGCCGGCTAGCGGCACAGATACGCAGTATTTT. Protein: CASSLPASGTDTQYF.

The V call is TRBV19, the J call TRBJ1-5; 8 bases fit TRBD1. CDR3 size: 12 residues. The ends lost 8 bases at V and 7 bases at J; junction bases unmatched: 4. Germline CDR1 is LNHDA and CDR2 is SQIVND (reference sequence). The CDR3 reads CASRQGRQPQHF. CDR3 DNA sequence: TGTGCCAGTCGACAGGGGAGGCAGCCCCAGCATTTT.

This chain joins TRBV9 and TRBJ2-7; a possible D gene is TRBD1 (5 bases). The CDR3 covers 14 residues. Germline-derived CDR1 and CDR2 are SGDLS and YYNGEE. The ends were cut back, 0 bases at V and 2 bases at J, with 9 bases in the middle. CDR3 protein: CASSVGQGTYEQYF. CDR3 DNA: TGTGCCAGCAGCGTAGGTCAGGGAACCTACGAGCAGTACTTC.

The rearrangement joins TRBV27 to TRBJ2-7; a possible D gene is TRBD1 (5 bases). The CDR3 is made up of 13 amino acids. From germline, CDR1 is MNHEY and CDR2 SMNVEV (reference sequence). The V end lost 3 bases, the J end lost 2 bases, and 8 bases lay between the germline ends. The DNA of the CDR3 is TGTGCCAGCAGTTTTTCAGGGACCTACGAGCAGTACTTC. Amino acids: CASSFSGTYEQYF.